The sequence of this TCR beta chain was determined in a study of blood T cell repertoires in COVID-19. Study-level background: There were acute and convalescent COVID-19 samples, and they came from the United States, Italy and Spain. Sample material is recorded as cDNA or gDNA derived from T cells, B-cell-depleted T cells, or PBMCs.

The CDR3 loop spans 15 amino acids. V lost 6 bases to trimming and J lost 4 bases, with 16 bases between them. Per germline, CDR1 LNHDA and CDR2 SQIVND (reference sequence). Authors' methods: Using reference gene primer amplification, nucleated cell counts were estimated. The data were produced by immunoSEQ multiplex PCR, yet TCRdb's version contains in-frame clones alone and is incomplete. Clone size and V and J calls were adopted from that table, with D and trimming inferred from the DNA. The table has under 75,000 clones, 70% to 75% seen once. This TCR came from a man between 60 and 70 years old with acute or convalescent COVID-19. This rearrangement joins TRBV19 to TRBJ1-5; tentatively, D is TRBD1 (5 bases). The sample consisted of peripheral blood. CDR3 DNA: TGTGCCAGTAGATTCCTTCCAGGGAAAAATCAGCCCCAGCATTTT. This sequence encodes CASRFLPGKNQPQHF.